This TCR beta chain was captured in a study of blood T cell repertoires in COVID-19. This CDR3 is 15 amino acids long. Germline-derived CDR1 and CDR2 are SGHNT and YYREEE (reference sequence). After removal of 5 bases from V and 0 bases from J, the junction contained 5 bases not matched to a gene. This clone was seen a few times. The cohort comprised adults aged about 18 to 100 years residing in about two dozen US areas. Assay used: immunoSEQ multiplex PCR; TCRdb lists only in-frame clones, some missing. The table lists some 270,000 clones, over 80% of them singletons. The sequencing input was PBMCs or T cells enriched from blood (not recorded which). The source of this sequence is a woman aged 40 to 55 who had been exposed to COVID-19. V gene TRBV5-4 combines with J gene TRBJ2-1, with 7 bases identical to TRBD2. The CDR3 sequence: CASSTERGSYNEQFF. For the CDR3, the DNA is TGTGCCAGCAGTACCGAGCGGGGCTCCTACAATGAGCAGTTCTTC.